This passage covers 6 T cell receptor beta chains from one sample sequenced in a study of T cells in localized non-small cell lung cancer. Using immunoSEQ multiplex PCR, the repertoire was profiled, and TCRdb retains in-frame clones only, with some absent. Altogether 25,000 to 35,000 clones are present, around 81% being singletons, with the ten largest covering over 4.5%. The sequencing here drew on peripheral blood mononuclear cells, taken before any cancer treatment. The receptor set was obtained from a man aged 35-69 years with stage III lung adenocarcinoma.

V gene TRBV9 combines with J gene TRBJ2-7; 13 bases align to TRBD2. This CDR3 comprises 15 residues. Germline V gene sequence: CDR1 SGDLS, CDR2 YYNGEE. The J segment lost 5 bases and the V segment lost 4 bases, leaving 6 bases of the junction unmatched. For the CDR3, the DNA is TGTGCCAGCAGCAAAGGACTAGCGGGAGACCACGAGCAGTACTTC. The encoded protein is CASSKGLAGDHEQYF.

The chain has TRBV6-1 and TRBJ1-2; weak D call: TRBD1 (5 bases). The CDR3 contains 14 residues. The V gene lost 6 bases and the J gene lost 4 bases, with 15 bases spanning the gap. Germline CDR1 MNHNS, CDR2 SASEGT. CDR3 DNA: TGTGCCAGCAGGTCCCCCGGGGGTGGCTATGGCTACACCTTC. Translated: CASRSPGGGYGYTF.

This CDR3 is CASSDTGELFF. The DNA of the CDR3 is TGTGCCAGCTCAGACACCGGGGAGCTGTTTTTT. This chain connects TRBV11-2 to TRBJ2-2; D is unresolved. Germline loops: CDR1 SGHAT, CDR2 FQNNGV. V was cut by 8 bases and J by 3 bases, with 4 bases left in between. There are 11 residues in the CDR3.

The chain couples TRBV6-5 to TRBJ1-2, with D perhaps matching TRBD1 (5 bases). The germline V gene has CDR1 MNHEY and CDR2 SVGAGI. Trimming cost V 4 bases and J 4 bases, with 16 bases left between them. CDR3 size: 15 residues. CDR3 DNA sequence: TGTGCCAGCAGTTCCCAATACGGGGGGTTCTATGGCTACACCTTC. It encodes CASSSQYGGFYGYTF.

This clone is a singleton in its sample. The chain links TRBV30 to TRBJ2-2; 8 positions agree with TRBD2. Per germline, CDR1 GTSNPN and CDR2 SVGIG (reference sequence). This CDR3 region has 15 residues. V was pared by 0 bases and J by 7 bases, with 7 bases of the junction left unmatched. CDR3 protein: CAWSVRLAGIGELFF. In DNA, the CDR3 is TGTGCCTGGAGTGTACGTCTAGCGGGTATCGGGGAGCTGTTTTTT.

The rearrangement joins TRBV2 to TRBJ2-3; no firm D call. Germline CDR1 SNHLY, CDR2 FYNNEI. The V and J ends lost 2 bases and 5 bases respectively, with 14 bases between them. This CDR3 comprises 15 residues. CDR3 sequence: CASSEFSPPGDTQYF. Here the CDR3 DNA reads TGTGCCAGCAGTGAATTTTCTCCCCCAGGAGATACGCAGTATTTT.